A single sample gave rise to the 7 T cell receptor beta chains below, sequenced in a study of blood T cells in healthy people across ages. For the second PCR, which ran for about 6 to 12 cycles, a sample-barcoded 5' primer and a J-beta primer mix were used. Via MiXCR, TCRdb re-called the 5' RACE reads, giving one row per CDR3 protein. The top ten hold roughly 14% of the sample, which has about 1.1 million distinct CDR3 sequences, 30% to 40% seen once. Sequenced sample: blood. The receptors come from a man aged 18 to 35 in good health.

The genes are TRBV7-8 and TRBJ1-2; 11 bases align to TRBD1. Germline lookup yields CDR1 SGHVS and CDR2 FQNEAQ. With 5 bases clipped from V and 9 bases from J, the junction kept 23 bases outside the gene matches. The CDR3 spans 19 residues. For the CDR3, the DNA is TGTGCCAGCAGCCCCCGTTTAAAGAGGGGACAGGGGGGGATTAGTAGCTACACCTTC. As protein: CASSPRLKRGQGGISSYTF.

The chain links TRBV6-1 to TRBJ2-3; no reliable D call. Trimming took off 2 bases at V and 3 bases at J, with 9 bases between the two ends. Germline values: CDR1 MNHNS, CDR2 SASEGT. The CDR3 consists of 14 residues. The CDR3 sequence: CASSERGETDTQYF. CDR3 in DNA: TGTGCCAGCAGTGAACGTGGGGAAACAGATACGCAGTATTTT.

This chain connects TRBV7-8 to TRBJ2-1; D gene uncertain. The CDR3 runs 17 residues. Trimming shortened V by 0 bases and J by 2 bases, and 14 bases separated the two germline ends. The germline V gene has CDR1 SGHVS and CDR2 FQNEAQ. As DNA, the CDR3 is TGTGCCAGCAGCTTAGCTCGCCCTCCAACCACCTACAATGAGCAGTTCTTC. It translates to CASSLARPPTTYNEQFF.

The CDR3 DNA reads as TGTGCCAGCAGCTTGGTTCGTGGCTTCAGGGATACGCAGTATTTT. This codes for CASSLVRGFRDTQYF. The rearrangement joins TRBV7-2 to TRBJ2-3; D not resolved. The CDR3 spans 15 residues. V was pared by 3 bases and J by 6 bases, with 16 bases between. Germline CDR1 SGHTA, CDR2 FQGNSA.

The CDR3 nucleotides read TGTGCCAGCAGCCGCGGACGGTCCAATGAGCAGTTCTTC. Residues: CASSRGRSNEQFF. The chain employs TRBV11-3 and TRBJ2-1; D gene ambiguous. In germline, CDR1 is SGHNT, CDR2 YENEEA. Between the trimmed V and J ends, which lost 5 bases and 6 bases, there was a span of 11 bases. The CDR3 is 13 residues long.

The chain recombines TRBV2 with TRBJ1-1; D unclear. Germline assignment: CDR1 SNHLY and CDR2 FYNNEI. Trimming removed 4 bases from V and 0 bases from J, with 6 bases in between. CDR3 length: 13 amino acids. The CDR3 here is CASSARMNTEAFF. CDR3 DNA sequence: TGTGCCAGCAGTGCTCGGATGAACACTGAAGCTTTCTTT.

The rearrangement links TRBV20-1 to TRBJ2-1; D could derive from TRBD1 or TRBD2 (5 bases each). The CDR3 is made up of 13 amino acids. In germline, CDR1 is DFQATT, CDR2 SNEGSKA (reference sequence). Trimming took off 0 bases at V and 7 bases at J, with 10 bases between the two ends. CDR3 region: CSARDLGENEQFF. The CDR3 coding sequence is TGCAGTGCTAGAGATCTGGGGGAGAATGAGCAGTTCTTC.